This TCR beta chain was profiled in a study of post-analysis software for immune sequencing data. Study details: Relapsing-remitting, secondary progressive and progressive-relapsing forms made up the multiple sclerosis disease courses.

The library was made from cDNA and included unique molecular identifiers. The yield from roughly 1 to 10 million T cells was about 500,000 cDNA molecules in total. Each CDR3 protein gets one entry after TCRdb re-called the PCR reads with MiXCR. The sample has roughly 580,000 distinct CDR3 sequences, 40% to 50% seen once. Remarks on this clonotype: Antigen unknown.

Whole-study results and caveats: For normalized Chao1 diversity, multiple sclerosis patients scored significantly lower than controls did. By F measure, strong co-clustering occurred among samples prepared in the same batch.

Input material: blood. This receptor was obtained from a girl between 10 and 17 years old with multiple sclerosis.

As DNA, the CDR3 is TGTGCCAGCAGCCCCGAGACCTCCAAGGGGGGTTACAATGAGCAGTTCTTC. Translating gives CASSPETSKGGYNEQFF. The chain employs TRBV12-3 or TRBV12-4 and TRBJ2-1, with D possibly being TRBD1 or TRBD2 (6 bases each). CDR3 length: 17 residues. V dropped 6 bases and J dropped 4 bases, with 22 bases sitting between them.